These 15 T cell receptor beta chains came from one sample sequenced in a study of blood T cell repertoires in COVID-19 (dated by TCRdb to between 2020 and 2021). Library generation was performed with the immunoSEQ multiplex PCR assay. TCRdb's version of the immuneACCESS table is confined to in-frame rearrangements and falls short of the full clone set. An unresolved V gene accounts for under half of the shortfall where checked; the remainder is of unknown origin. For this sample there are around 190,000 clones; 81% appear just once. Around 9% of the sample comes from the top ten. The sequenced sample consisted of PBMCs or T cells enriched from blood (not recorded which). The receptors come from a middle-aged man who had recovered from COVID-19.

The CDR3 DNA follows: TGTGCCAGCTCACCAGGTTCAGATATGAACACTGAAGCTTTCTTT. Its protein product is CASSPGSDMNTEAFF. The rearrangement links TRBV18 to TRBJ1-1, with no clear D. V was cut by 2 bases and J by 0 bases, with 10 bases left in between. Germline CDR1 and CDR2: KGHSH and LQKENI. The CDR3 length is 15 residues.

CDR3 bases: TGTGCCAGCAGCACCCTGACTAGCGGGTTTTACAATGAGCAGTTCTTC. Encoded protein: CASSTLTSGFYNEQFF. The chain couples TRBV7-9 to TRBJ2-1, with TRBD2 matching over 10 bases. CDR1 is SEHNR, CDR2 FQNEAQ, per germline (reference sequence). The CDR3 loop spans 16 amino acids. The ends lost 5 bases at V and 4 bases at J; junction bases unmatched: 8.

This chain joins TRBV18 and TRBJ2-5; a possible D gene is TRBD2 (6 bases). The CDR3 has 13 amino acids. Germline lookup yields CDR1 KGHSH and CDR2 LQKENI. Trimming removed 4 bases at V and 4 bases at J, with 10 bases between. As DNA, the CDR3 is TGTGCCAGCTCACTAGGGACTTTAGAGACCCAGTACTTC. This encodes CASSLGTLETQYF.

This rearrangement joins TRBV3-1 (or the pseudogene TRBV3-2) to TRBJ2-3, with 9 bases fitting TRBD2. Trimming cost V 4 bases and J 4 bases; bases outside gene matches: 6. This CDR3 contains 15 residues. Germline V CDR1 and CDR2: LGHDT, YNNKEL (reference sequence). This chain's CDR3 is CASSLNAGGADTQYF. As DNA, the CDR3 is TGTGCCAGCAGCCTTAATGCGGGGGGGGCAGATACGCAGTATTTT.

The rearrangement joins TRBV5-1 to TRBJ2-5, with a possible D match to TRBD2 (6 bases). This CDR3 comprises 16 residues. V was cut by 0 bases and J by 1 base, with 13 bases left in between. Germline V gene data show CDR1 as SGHRS and CDR2 as YFSETQ. CDR3 sequence: CASSLAGVAIQETQYF. The CDR3 DNA is TGCGCCAGCAGCTTGGCGGGGGTAGCGATCCAAGAGACCCAGTACTTC.

The chain uses TRBV19 and TRBJ1-2; 9 positions match TRBD1. V shed 6 bases, J shed 7 bases, and the junction held 9 bases outside the gene matches. The CDR3 has 14 amino acids. CDR1 is LNHDA and CDR2 is SQIVND in the germline V gene (reference sequence). The CDR3 DNA reads as TGTGCCAGTAGAGCGGGACAGGGCATAGGTGGCTACACCTTC. Protein product: CASRAGQGIGGYTF.

This chain links TRBV5-1 with TRBJ2-3, with no clear D. The CDR3 runs to 15 residues. Trimming removed 2 bases at V and 0 bases at J, with 10 bases between. The germline CDR1 and CDR2 sequences are SGHRS and YFSETQ. CDR3 region: CASSLQQYSTDTQYF. In DNA form, the CDR3 reads TGCGCCAGCAGCTTACAGCAGTATAGCACAGATACGCAGTATTTT. Complete variable domain (other parts from reference TRBV5-1 and TRBJ2-3): KAGVTQTPRYLIKTRGQQVTLSCSPISGHRSVSWYQQTPGQGLQFLFEYFSETQRNKGNFPGRFSGRQFSNSRSEMNVSTLELGDSALYLCASSLQQYSTDTQYFGPGTRLTVL.

The rearrangement uses TRBV2 and TRBJ2-1; the match to TRBD2 covers 14 bases. V trimming: 6 bases; J trimming: 8 bases; junction bases outside the gene matches: 9. Germline V gives CDR1 SNHLY, CDR2 FYNNEI. The length of the CDR3 is 16 residues. The CDR3 DNA sequence: TGTGCCAGCAGGAACCCGGGACTAGCGGGAGTATATGAGCAGTTCTTC. It encodes CASRNPGLAGVYEQFF.

J is TRBJ2-7 and V is TRBV5-4; 11 bases are shared with TRBD2. The trim removed 10 bases at V and 7 bases at J, leaving 10 bases unmatched. Germline lookup yields CDR1 SGHNT and CDR2 YYREEE (reference sequence). This CDR3 has 13 residues. CDR3 loop: CAYGTSGLGEQYF. The CDR3 nucleotides read TGTGCCTATGGGACTAGCGGTTTGGGTGAGCAGTACTTC.

This clone has more than one count but fewer than ten. V and J are TRBV27 and TRBJ2-7; possibly TRBD2 for D (6 bases). V was pared by 11 bases and J by 5 bases, with 16 bases between. CDR1 is MNHEY and CDR2 is SMNVEV in the germline V gene (reference sequence). The CDR3 totals 12 residues. The CDR3 protein is CAARGLWNEQYF. The DNA for the CDR3 is TGTGCCGCCCGGGGACTTTGGAACGAGCAGTACTTC.

The chain combines TRBV6-5 with TRBJ1-2; 9 positions agree with TRBD1. CDR1 is MNHEY and CDR2 is SVGAGI in the germline V gene. Losses at the gene ends were 6 bases for V and 4 bases for J; bases not matched to a gene: 9. The CDR3 sequence is 15 residues long. CDR3 in DNA: TGTGCCAGCAGCGTCCCGGGACAGGGTTTCTATGGCTACACCTTC. Translation: CASSVPGQGFYGYTF.

CDR3 in amino acids: CASSLTGGTEAFF. The CDR3 nucleotides read TGTGCCAGCAGCTTAACAGGGGGGACTGAAGCTTTCTTT. The chain is built from TRBV11-2 and TRBJ1-1; 8 bases are shared with TRBD1. V dropped 2 bases and J dropped 5; count of bases not matched to a gene: 1. The germline V gene has CDR1 SGHAT and CDR2 FQNNGV. This CDR3 comprises 13 residues.

The chain is built from TRBV5-6 and TRBJ1-1, with 8 positions matching TRBD1. Germline assignment: CDR1 SGHDT and CDR2 YYEEEE. This CDR3 is 14 amino acids long. Trimming at V came to 0 bases and at J to 6 bases, leaving 4 bases not matched to a gene. In DNA, the CDR3 is TGTGCCAGCAGCTTGGGCCACAGGGGGGCTGAAGCTTTCTTT. Amino acids: CASSLGHRGAEAFF.

The V gene is TRBV19, the J gene TRBJ2-1; perhaps TRBD2 as D (7 bases). In germline, CDR1 is LNHDA, CDR2 SQIVND (reference sequence). The CDR3 runs to 15 residues. Trimming cost V 7 bases and J 9 bases, with 22 bases left between them. CDR3 coding DNA: TGTGCCAGTATGATGACGGGGGGCCTGAGGGGTGAGCAGTTCTTC. This gives the protein CASMMTGGLRGEQFF.

The chain employs TRBV7-3 and TRBJ1-4; 8 bases map to TRBD1. V lost 5 bases to trimming and J lost 3 bases; unmatched junction nucleotides: 8. The CDR3 is 16 amino acids. CDR1 SGHTA and CDR2 FQGTGA come from the germline V gene. The CDR3 DNA is TGTGCCAGCAGCCCCACAGGGGGTCTGGCTAATGAAAAACTGTTTTTT. It codes for CASSPTGGLANEKLFF.